The clone carrying this T cell receptor beta chain was seen only a few times. Its antigen is unknown. The CDR3 is 12 residues long. The germline V and J ends were trimmed by 8 bases and 3 bases, with 10 bases remaining between them. Germline V lookup: CDR1 MNHEY, CDR2 SMNVEV (reference sequence). It was with a sample-barcoded 5' primer and a J-beta primer mix that a second PCR of about 6 to 12 cycles was run. Every individual sample yielded 2.5 million or more paired-end reads (each containing CDR3). From the 5' RACE reads, TCRdb called clonotypes with MiXCR, one entry per CDR3 protein. The data contain around 1,100,000 distinct CDR3 sequences, less than 45% of them singletons. These data are taken from a study of blood T cells in healthy people across ages. Isolated per sample were at least 7 million PBMCs. The study, taken as a whole, reports: The study found more naive CD4+ cells and higher diversity in long-lived than aged donors. The fall in TCR beta diversity per million T cells was roughly linear with age.

Sequenced sample: blood. This receptor was obtained from a man between 18 and 35 years old in good health. The chain joins TRBV27 to TRBJ2-5; TRBD1 is a possible D gene (5 bases). For the CDR3, the DNA is TGTGCCAGCCCTAGGGGAAAAGAGACCCAGTACTTC. Translating gives CASPRGKETQYF.